These 10 T cell receptor beta chains share one sample of origin, sequenced in a study of blood T cell repertoires in COVID-19. Measured with immunoSEQ multiplex PCR; TCRdb has only the in-frame clones, and not every one. Here the sample spans fewer than 35,000 clones, 87% being singletons. The source material was peripheral blood. The receptors were sampled from a man aged 45 to 65 with active or convalescent COVID-19.

The chain employs TRBV6-2 or TRBV6-3 and TRBJ2-5; a weak D match, TRBD2 (6 bases). Germline CDR1 MNHEY, CDR2 SVGEGT. CDR3 size: 18 residues. The V end lost 7 bases, the J end lost 6 bases, and 30 bases lay between the germline ends. CDR3 sequence: CASIPVGSSGRAGQTQYF. CDR3 nucleotides: TGTGCCAGCATCCCCGTCGGGAGTAGCGGCCGAGCCGGCCAGACCCAGTACTTC.

The chain carries TRBV21-1 and TRBJ2-1; no check of the table's D call, TRBD2, against the DNA was made. TRBV21-1 is a known pseudogene. The length of the CDR3 is 15 residues. This chain's CDR3 is CASTGLAGSYNEQFF. In DNA, the CDR3 is TGTGCCAGCACTGGACTAGCGGGCTCCTACAATGAGCAGTTCTTC.

The V and J genes are TRBV7-6 and TRBJ2-2; D unresolved. Germline loops: CDR1 SGHVS, CDR2 FNYEAQ. The CDR3 is made up of 15 amino acids. V lost 4 bases, J lost 0 bases, and 9 bases lay in between. CDR3 DNA: TGTGCCAGCAGCTCCGGAGCAACGAACACCGGGGAGCTGTTTTTT. Translating gives CASSSGATNTGELFF.

J is TRBJ2-1 and V is TRBV3-1 (or the pseudogene TRBV3-2); 9 bases agree with TRBD2. Germline V gene sequence: CDR1 LGHDT, CDR2 YNNKEL (reference sequence). V shed 0 bases, J shed 10 bases, and the junction held 10 bases outside the gene matches. The CDR3 sequence is 16 residues long. CDR3 sequence: CASSQDRVAGAGEQFF. Written as DNA, the CDR3 is TGTGCCAGCAGCCAAGATAGGGTAGCGGGAGCAGGCGAGCAGTTCTTC.

This chain uses TRBV6-5 with TRBJ1-1; D not certain. CDR3 size: 14 residues. V was pared by 6 bases and J by 3 bases, with 14 bases between. CDR1 and CDR2 (germline): MNHEY, SVGAGI. CDR3 nucleotides: TGTGCCAGCAGCCCCTCGGGAGGGTACACTGAAGCTTTCTTT. This translates into CASSPSGGYTEAFF.

The chain is built from TRBV7-2 and TRBJ2-7; 7 nucleotides line up with TRBD2. The CDR3 has 15 residues. Germline V gene lookup returns CDR1 SGHTA and CDR2 FQGNSA. Trimming took 5 bases from V and 2 from J; bases not matched to a gene: 9. The CDR3 DNA reads as TGTGCCAGCAGCCTTAGTAGCGGGCCCGCCTACGAGCAGTACTTC. This translates into CASSLSSGPAYEQYF.

The CDR3 loop is CASAVGDYNEQFF. CDR3 coding DNA: TGTGCCAGCGCCGTGGGAGACTACAATGAGCAGTTCTTC. The chain couples TRBV9 to TRBJ2-1; TRBD2 might be the D (5 bases). Trimming took off 7 bases at V and 3 bases at J, with 11 bases between the two ends. CDR1 and CDR2 (germline): SGDLS, YYNGEE. This CDR3 is 13 amino acids long.

The chain is built from TRBV18 and TRBJ2-7; the D is unclear. This CDR3 has 13 amino acids. Germline CDR1 is KGHSH and CDR2 is LQKENI. V lost 0 bases to trimming and J lost 0 bases, with 3 bases between them. The CDR3 is CASSPPSSYEQYF. CDR3 DNA: TGTGCCAGCTCACCACCGAGCTCCTACGAGCAGTACTTC.

This clone showed up just once. The V call is TRBV5-1, the J call TRBJ2-1; possibly TRBD2 for D (5 bases). Trimming took off 2 bases at V and 4 bases at J, with 7 bases between the two ends. The germline V gene has CDR1 SGHRS and CDR2 YFSETQ. The length of the CDR3 is 13 residues. DNA for the CDR3: TGCGCCAGCAGCTTAACGGGATACAATGAGCAGTTCTTC. This gives the protein CASSLTGYNEQFF.

V gene TRBV19 combines with J gene TRBJ2-7, with D unresolved. Germline V gene sequence: CDR1 LNHDA, CDR2 SQIVND (reference sequence). The V end was cut by 5 bases, the J end by 1 base, with 15 bases between. CDR3 length: 15 residues. CDR3 nucleotides: TGTGCCAGTAGTCCCTATCTTGTATCATCCTACGAGCAGTACTTC. Protein sequence: CASSPYLVSSYEQYF.